Shown below are 26 T cell receptor beta chains from a single sample sequenced in a study of T cell responses to AZD1222 COVID-19 vaccine. The assay was immunoSEQ multiplex PCR, and TCRdb's table has in-frame clones only and misses some. The sample has roughly 150,000 clones; 92% are singletons. Sequences were derived from peripheral blood, sampled on day 0 of AZD1222 vaccination. The receptors derive from an adult in good health.

DNA for the CDR3: TGTGCCAGCAGCGTAGGGGAGGGATCCCAGCCCCAGCATTTT. Its protein is CASSVGEGSQPQHF. The chain carries TRBV9 and TRBJ1-5; D is undetermined. The V end lost 0 bases, the J end lost 7 bases, and 11 bases lay between the germline ends. This CDR3 comprises 14 residues. CDR1 and CDR2 (germline): SGDLS, YYNGEE.

The rearrangement links TRBV3-1 (or the pseudogene TRBV3-2) to TRBJ2-6, with D tentatively TRBD1 or TRBD2 (6 bases each). The length of the CDR3 is 17 residues. Germline loops: CDR1 LGHDT, CDR2 YNNKEL (reference sequence). The V end was cut by 6 bases, the J end by 4 bases, with 19 bases between. CDR3 sequence (DNA): TGTGCCAGCAGGCCACCGGGACATGCGGGGGGGGCCAACGTCCTGACTTTC. This translates into CASRPPGHAGGANVLTF.

The rearrangement links TRBV7-3 to TRBJ1-1; 8 nucleotides match TRBD1. This CDR3 spans 15 amino acids. Germline V gene sequence: CDR1 SGHTA, CDR2 FQGTGA. Trimming took 5 bases from V and 5 from J; bases not matched to a gene: 10. Here the CDR3 DNA reads TGTGCCAGCAGCCCAACCAAACAGGGGGGAACTGAAGCTTTCTTT. Encoded protein: CASSPTKQGGTEAFF.

The V gene is TRBV11-3, the J gene TRBJ2-3; 8 bases are a match to TRBD2. The CDR3 sequence is 15 residues long. The ends lost 5 bases at V and 3 bases at J; junction bases unmatched: 7. Germline loops: CDR1 SGHNT, CDR2 YENEEA. CDR3 DNA sequence: TGTGCCAGCAGCGGGAGCGGGAGTGGGACAGATACGCAGTATTTT. It encodes CASSGSGSGTDTQYF.

This chain links TRBV5-4 with TRBJ1-2, with TRBD1 matching over 7 bases. J was trimmed by 3 bases and V by 4 bases; bases with no gene match: 9. Germline CDR1 is SGHNT and CDR2 is YYREEE (reference sequence). The CDR3 contains 15 residues. The CDR3 reads CASSPAWTGDYGYTF. The CDR3 region has the DNA TGTGCCAGCAGCCCCGCCTGGACAGGAGACTATGGCTACACCTTC. The whole variable domain, filled in from reference TRBV5-4 and TRBJ1-2, reads ETGVTQSPTHLIKTRGQQVTLRCSSQSGHNTVSWYQQALGQGPQFIFQYYREEENGRGNFPPRFSGLQFPNYSSELNVNALELDDSALYLCASSPAWTGDYGYTFGSGTRLTVV.

The chain has TRBV9 and TRBJ2-3; D is uncertain. The CDR3 sequence is 14 residues long. Trimming cost V 0 bases and J 2 bases, with 7 bases left between them. The V gene's germline CDR1 is SGDLS and CDR2 YYNGEE. CDR3 nucleotides: TGTGCCAGCAGCGTAGTTCATCCCACAGATACGCAGTATTTT. Translation gives CASSVVHPTDTQYF.

This clone was recorded only once. The gene calls are TRBV6-2 or TRBV6-3 and TRBJ1-1; no clear D. The germline V gene encodes CDR1 MNHEY and CDR2 SVGEGT. The CDR3 is 13 residues long. The germline V and J ends were trimmed by 5 bases and 9 bases, with 16 bases remaining between them. CDR3 sequence: CASSNHSPLQAFF. In DNA form, the CDR3 reads TGTGCCAGCAGTAACCACAGTCCCCTTCAAGCTTTCTTT.

This rearrangement joins TRBV19 to TRBJ1-6; D not certain. CDR3 size: 12 residues. CDR1 is LNHDA, CDR2 SQIVND, per germline (reference sequence). With 6 bases removed from V and 7 bases from J, the gap between germline ends came to 7 bases. In DNA, the CDR3 is TGTGCCAGTAGGGAGTTGAATTCACCCCTCCACTTT. Residues: CASRELNSPLHF.

The chain combines TRBV30 with TRBJ2-5; 10 nucleotides line up with TRBD2. CDR3 length equals 15 residues. The germline V gene has CDR1 GTSNPN and CDR2 SVGIG (reference sequence). After removal of 0 bases from V and 1 base from J, the junction contained 2 bases not matched to a gene. The CDR3 region is CAWSVRTSGQETQYF. DNA of the CDR3: TGTGCCTGGAGTGTACGGACTAGCGGCCAAGAGACCCAGTACTTC.

The chain links TRBV6-2 or TRBV6-3 to TRBJ1-5, with D possibly matching TRBD1 (5 bases). The CDR3 sequence is 14 residues long. V dropped 6 bases and J dropped 1 base, with 10 bases sitting between them. The germline V gene has CDR1 MNHEY and CDR2 SVGEGT. CDR3 in amino acids: CASSSGMSNQPQHF. CDR3 sequence (DNA): TGTGCCAGCAGCTCAGGGATGAGCAATCAGCCCCAGCATTTT.

The chain is built from TRBV6-2 or TRBV6-3 and TRBJ2-7; 8 nucleotides align to TRBD2. The CDR3 is 19 residues long. Germline trimming cut 2 bases from V and 3 bases from J; bases unmatched to any gene: 18. Germline values: CDR1 MNHEY, CDR2 SVGEGT. CDR3 region: CASSYTPGSGASFFYEQYF. In DNA, the CDR3 is TGTGCCAGCAGTTACACCCCGGGTAGCGGGGCGAGCTTTTTCTACGAGCAGTACTTC.

The rearrangement joins TRBV28 to TRBJ1-2; D perhaps matches TRBD1 (6 bases). The CDR3 runs to 14 residues. V shed 4 bases and J shed 10 bases, with 19 bases lying between them. CDR1 and CDR2 from the germline V gene are MDHEN and SYDVKM. The CDR3 nucleotides read TGTGCCAGCAGTTCCGCCCCCCTGACAGGCGACTACACCTTC. It specifies CASSSAPLTGDYTF.

V and J are TRBV9 and TRBJ2-2; D gene unclear. This CDR3 is built from 14 residues. Deletions cut 0 bases from V and 6 bases from J, with 9 bases between. The germline V gene encodes CDR1 SGDLS and CDR2 YYNGEE. CDR3 residues: CASSVAGVSGELFF. The DNA of the CDR3 is TGTGCCAGCAGCGTAGCCGGTGTTTCCGGGGAGCTGTTTTTT.

The chain has TRBV24-1 and TRBJ2-1, with TRBD2 identical over 13 bases. Germline CDR1 KGHDR, CDR2 SFDVKD. The CDR3 covers 16 residues. V gave up 3 bases and J gave up 8 bases; unmatched junction bases: 6. CDR3 sequence: CATSDPGLAGVDEQFF. The CDR3 DNA is TGTGCCACCAGTGATCCCGGACTAGCGGGAGTCGATGAGCAGTTCTTC.

Note on this clone: One junction end does not reproduce the germline sequence, and a read error may be involved. The rearrangement uses TRBV3-1 (or the pseudogene TRBV3-2) and TRBJ2-1; 7 bases fit TRBD2. This CDR3 has 15 amino acids. Germline V gene data show CDR1 as LGHDT and CDR2 as YNNKEL (reference sequence). CDR3 sequence (DNA): TGTGCCAGCAGCCCTAGCGGCCCCTCCAACAATGAGCAGTTCTTC. It specifies CASSPSGPSNNEQFF.

This clone was recorded only once. The chain uses TRBV7-9 and TRBJ2-1; D is unresolved. This CDR3 contains 15 residues. The germline V and J ends were trimmed by 3 bases and 3 bases, with 12 bases remaining between them. Germline loops: CDR1 SEHNR, CDR2 FQNEAQ (reference sequence). The CDR3 loop reads CASSFLRIDYNEQFF. The CDR3 nucleotides are TGTGCCAGCAGCTTTTTAAGGATTGACTACAATGAGCAGTTCTTC.

This clone was seen only a few times. The chain combines TRBV19 with TRBJ2-1; D remains unclear. V dropped 2 bases and J dropped 4 bases, with 6 bases sitting between them. Germline-derived CDR1 and CDR2 are LNHDA and SQIVND (reference sequence). The CDR3 runs to 13 residues. As DNA, the CDR3 is TGTGCCAGTAGTATAACACCATACAATGAGCAGTTCTTC. Protein sequence: CASSITPYNEQFF.

The gene calls are TRBV12-1 and TRBJ2-7; the tabulated D call, TRBD2, remains unverified against the DNA. TRBV12-1 is a known pseudogene. This CDR3 region has 11 residues. DNA for the CDR3: TGTGCCAGCAGCTCGGAGACTAGCGGGGCCTTC. Protein sequence: CASSSETSGAF.

V and J are TRBV6-5 and TRBJ1-4, with TRBD1 as a possible D gene (5 bases). CDR3 length: 12 residues. Trimming took 8 bases from V and 5 from J, leaving 9 bases between them. Germline CDR1 MNHEY, CDR2 SVGAGI. The CDR3 nucleotides read TGTGCCAGCTGGGGGGGGAATGAAAAACTGTTTTTT. Its translation is CASWGGNEKLFF.

A note on this clone: At the DNA level, this CDR3 is encoded by other sequences in the same sample as well. The chain combines TRBV27 with TRBJ2-5, with no clear D. Germline V gene lookup returns CDR1 MNHEY and CDR2 SMNVEV (reference sequence). The CDR3 has 11 residues. Trimming cost V 2 bases and J 4 bases, with 2 bases left between them. As DNA, the CDR3 is TGTGCCAGCAGTTTAGGAGAGACCCAGTACTTC. Its translation is CASSLGETQYF.

The J gene is TRBJ1-2, the V gene TRBV7-2; 7 bases are a match to TRBD1. This CDR3 is built from 15 residues. The germline CDR1 and CDR2 sequences are SGHTA and FQGNSA. J gave up 4 bases and V 2 bases, and 7 bases lay outside the gene matches. DNA for the CDR3: TGTGCCAGCAGCTTAAGGACAGGCGTAACCTATGGCTACACCTTC. Its protein is CASSLRTGVTYGYTF.

This clone was detected once. The V call is TRBV6-5, the J call TRBJ2-2, with 9 bases matching TRBD2. CDR3 length: 16 residues. The germline V gene encodes CDR1 MNHEY and CDR2 SVGAGI. Unmatched junction bases numbered 4, after V lost 4 bases and J lost 1 base. The CDR3 protein is CASSSPSGMNTGELFF. Written as DNA, the CDR3 is TGTGCCAGCAGTTCCCCTAGCGGGATGAACACCGGGGAGCTGTTTTTT.

V and J are TRBV7-3 and TRBJ1-3; TRBD1 matches 7 bases. The CDR3 extends over 16 amino acids. The junction had 11 bases not matched to a gene; V was cut back by 4 bases and J by 5 bases. Germline loops: CDR1 SGHTA, CDR2 FQGTGA. The CDR3 loop reads CASSSPPDRVRNTIYF. As DNA, the CDR3 is TGTGCCAGCAGCTCCCCCCCTGACAGGGTCAGAAACACCATATATTTT.

V gene TRBV12-3 or TRBV12-4 combines with J gene TRBJ2-5; no clear D gene. The V gene lost 1 base and the J gene lost 5 bases, with 5 bases spanning the gap. The CDR3 has 12 amino acids. DNA of the CDR3: TGTGCCAGCAGTTTAGTCTTGGAGACCCAGTACTTC. This sequence encodes CASSLVLETQYF.

V gene TRBV19 combines with J gene TRBJ2-2; D unclear. V was cut by 5 bases and J by 3 bases, with 10 bases left in between. Germline V gene data show CDR1 as LNHDA and CDR2 as SQIVND (reference sequence). CDR3 length equals 14 residues. The CDR3 sequence: CASSLLPDTGELFF. CDR3 in DNA: TGTGCCAGTAGTTTACTGCCCGACACCGGGGAGCTGTTTTTT.

The rearrangement links TRBV12-5 to TRBJ2-5; 9 nucleotides agree with TRBD1. Germline lookup yields CDR1 LGHNT and CDR2 FRNRAP. The CDR3 sequence is 14 residues long. V was pared by 1 base and J by 10 bases, with 7 bases of the junction left unmatched. CDR3 in amino acids: CASGLAGTGYIQYF. The CDR3 bases are TGTGCTAGTGGTTTGGCTGGGACAGGGTATATCCAGTACTTC.